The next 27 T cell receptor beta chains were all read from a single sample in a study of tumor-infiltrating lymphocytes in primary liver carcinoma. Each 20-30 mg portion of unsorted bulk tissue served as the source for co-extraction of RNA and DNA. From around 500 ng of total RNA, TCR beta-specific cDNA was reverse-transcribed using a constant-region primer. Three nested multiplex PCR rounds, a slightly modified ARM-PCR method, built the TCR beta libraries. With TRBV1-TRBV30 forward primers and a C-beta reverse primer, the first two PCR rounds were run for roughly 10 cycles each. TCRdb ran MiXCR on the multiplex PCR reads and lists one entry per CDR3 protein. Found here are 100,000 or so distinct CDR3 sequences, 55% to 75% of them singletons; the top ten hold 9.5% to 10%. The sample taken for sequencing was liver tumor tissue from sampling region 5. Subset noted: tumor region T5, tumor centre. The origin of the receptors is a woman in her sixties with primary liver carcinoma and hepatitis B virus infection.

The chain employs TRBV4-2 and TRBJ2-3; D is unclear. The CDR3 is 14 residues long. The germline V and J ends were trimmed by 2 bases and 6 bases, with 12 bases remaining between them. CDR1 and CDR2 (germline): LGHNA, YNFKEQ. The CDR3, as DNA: TGTGCCAGCAGCCAAATTAGAGGTACGGATACGCAGTATTTT. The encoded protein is CASSQIRGTDTQYF.

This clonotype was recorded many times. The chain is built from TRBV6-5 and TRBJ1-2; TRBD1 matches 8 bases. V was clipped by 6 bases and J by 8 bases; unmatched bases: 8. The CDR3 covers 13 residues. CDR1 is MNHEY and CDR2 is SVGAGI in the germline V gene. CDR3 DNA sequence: TGTGCCAGCAGCCCCGGACAGGGCCGAGGCTACACCTTC. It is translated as CASSPGQGRGYTF.

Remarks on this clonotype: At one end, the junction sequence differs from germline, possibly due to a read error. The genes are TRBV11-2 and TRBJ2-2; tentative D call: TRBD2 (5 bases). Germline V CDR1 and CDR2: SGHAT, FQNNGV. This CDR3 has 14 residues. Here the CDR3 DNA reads TGTGTCAGCAGCTTTTATAGATCCGCCGGGGAGCTGTTATTT. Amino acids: CVSSFYRSAGELLF.

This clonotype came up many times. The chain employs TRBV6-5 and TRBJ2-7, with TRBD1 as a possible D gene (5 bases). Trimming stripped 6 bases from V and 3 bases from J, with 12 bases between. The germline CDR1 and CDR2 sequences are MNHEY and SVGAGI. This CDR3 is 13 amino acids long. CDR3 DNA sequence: TGTGCCAGCAGGAAAACAGGAAACTACGAGCAGTACTTC. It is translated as CASRKTGNYEQYF.

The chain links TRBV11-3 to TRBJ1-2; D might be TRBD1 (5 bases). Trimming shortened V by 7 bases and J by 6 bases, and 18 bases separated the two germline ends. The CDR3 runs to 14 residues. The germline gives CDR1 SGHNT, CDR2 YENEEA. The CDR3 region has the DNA TGTGCCAGCAACCTAAATCCCGAGGGGCATGGCTACACCTTC. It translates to CASNLNPEGHGYTF.

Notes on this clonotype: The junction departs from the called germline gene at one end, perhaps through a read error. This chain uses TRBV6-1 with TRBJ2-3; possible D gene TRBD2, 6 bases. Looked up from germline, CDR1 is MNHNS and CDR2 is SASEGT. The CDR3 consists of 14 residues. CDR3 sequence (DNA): TGTGGCAGCACTCGTGAGCGGGCGACAGATACGCAGTATTTT. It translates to CGSTRERATDTQYF.

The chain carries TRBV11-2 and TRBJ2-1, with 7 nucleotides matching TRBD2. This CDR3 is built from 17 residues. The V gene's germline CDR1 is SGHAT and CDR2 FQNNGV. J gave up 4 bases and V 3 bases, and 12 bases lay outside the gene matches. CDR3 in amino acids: CASSFLGASGEYNEQFF. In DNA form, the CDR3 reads TGTGCCAGCAGCTTCCTTGGGGCTAGCGGAGAGTACAATGAGCAGTTCTTC.

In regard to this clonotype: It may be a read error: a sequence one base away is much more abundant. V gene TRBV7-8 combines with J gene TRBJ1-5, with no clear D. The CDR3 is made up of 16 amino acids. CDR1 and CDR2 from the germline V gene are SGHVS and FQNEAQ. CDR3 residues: CASSIAQIYSNQPQHF. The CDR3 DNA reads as TGTGCCAGCAGCATAGCGCAGATTTATAGCAATCAGCCCCAGCATTTT.

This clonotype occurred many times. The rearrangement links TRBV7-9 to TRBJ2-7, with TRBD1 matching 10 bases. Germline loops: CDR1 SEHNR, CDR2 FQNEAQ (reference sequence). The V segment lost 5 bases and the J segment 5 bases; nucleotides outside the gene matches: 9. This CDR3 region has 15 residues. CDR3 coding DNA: TGTGCCAGCAGCCCTGACAGGGGGCGCTCGGACGAGCAGTACTTC. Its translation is CASSPDRGRSDEQYF.

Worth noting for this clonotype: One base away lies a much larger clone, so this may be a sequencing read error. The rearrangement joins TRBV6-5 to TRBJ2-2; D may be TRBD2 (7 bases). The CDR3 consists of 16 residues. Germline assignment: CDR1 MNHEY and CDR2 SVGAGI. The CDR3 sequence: CASSYRGGGNTEELFF. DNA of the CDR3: TGTGCCAGCAGTTACAGGGGGGGCGGGAACACCGAGGAGCTGTTTTTT.

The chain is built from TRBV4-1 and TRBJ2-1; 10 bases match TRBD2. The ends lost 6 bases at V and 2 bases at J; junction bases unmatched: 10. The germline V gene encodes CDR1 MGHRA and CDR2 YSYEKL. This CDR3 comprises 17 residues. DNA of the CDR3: TGCGCCAGCAGTCTTACAGGACTAGCGGAAACCTACAATGAGCAGTTCTTC. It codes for CASSLTGLAETYNEQFF.

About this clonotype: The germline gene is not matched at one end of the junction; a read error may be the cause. The chain's CDR3 is CASSQDMAGETDTQYF. CDR3 DNA sequence: TGTGCGAGCAGCCAAGATATGGCGGGAGAAACAGATACGCAGTATTTT. J is TRBJ2-3 and V is TRBV4-2; 7 bases align to TRBD2. The CDR3 totals 16 residues. Germline V gives CDR1 LGHNA, CDR2 YNFKEQ.

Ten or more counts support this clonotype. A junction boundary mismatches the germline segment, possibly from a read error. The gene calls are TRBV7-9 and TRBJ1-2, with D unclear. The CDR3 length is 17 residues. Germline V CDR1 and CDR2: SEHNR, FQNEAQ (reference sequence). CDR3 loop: CASTLYGPEAANYGYTF. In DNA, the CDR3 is TGTGCCAGCACCTTATATGGCCCCGAGGCGGCCAACTATGGCTACACCTTC.

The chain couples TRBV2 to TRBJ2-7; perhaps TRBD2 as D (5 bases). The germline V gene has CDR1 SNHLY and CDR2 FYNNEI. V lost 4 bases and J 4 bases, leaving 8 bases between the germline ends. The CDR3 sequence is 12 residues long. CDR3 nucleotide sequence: TGTGCCAGCAGTGTAGCGCTGTACGAGCAGTACTTC. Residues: CASSVALYEQYF.

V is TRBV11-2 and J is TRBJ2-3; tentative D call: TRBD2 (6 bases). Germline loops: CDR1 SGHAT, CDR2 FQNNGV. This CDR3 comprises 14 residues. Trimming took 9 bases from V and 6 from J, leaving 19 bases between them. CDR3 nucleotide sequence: TGTGCCAGTGGCCTGGGACTGCCCACTGATACGCAGTATTTT. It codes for CASGLGLPTDTQYF. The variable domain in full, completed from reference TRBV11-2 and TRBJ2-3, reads EAGVAQSPRYKIIEKRQSVAFWCNPISGHATLYWYQQILGQGPKLLIQFQNNGVVDDSQLPKDRFSAERLKGVDSTLKIQPAKLEDSAVYLCASGLGLPTDTQYFGPGTRLTVL.

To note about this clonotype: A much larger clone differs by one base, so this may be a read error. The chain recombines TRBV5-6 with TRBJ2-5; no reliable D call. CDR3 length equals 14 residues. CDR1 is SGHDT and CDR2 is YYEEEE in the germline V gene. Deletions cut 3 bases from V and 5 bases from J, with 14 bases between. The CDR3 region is CASSSGSGTETQYF. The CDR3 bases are TGTGCCAGCAGCTCGGGCAGTGGCACCGAGACCCAGTACTTC.

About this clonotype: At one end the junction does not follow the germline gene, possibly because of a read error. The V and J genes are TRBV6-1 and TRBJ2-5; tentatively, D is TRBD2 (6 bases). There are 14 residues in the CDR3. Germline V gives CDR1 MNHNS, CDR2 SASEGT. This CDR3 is CASNEGWRGETQYF. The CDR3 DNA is TGTGCCAGCAACGAGGGCTGGAGGGGAGAGACTCAGTACTTC.

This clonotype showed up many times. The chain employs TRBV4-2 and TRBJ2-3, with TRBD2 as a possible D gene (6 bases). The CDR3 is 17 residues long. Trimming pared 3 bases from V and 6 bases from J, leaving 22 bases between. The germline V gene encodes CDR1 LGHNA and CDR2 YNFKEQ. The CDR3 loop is CASSQYGDSQRGDTQYF. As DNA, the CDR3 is TGTGCCAGCAGCCAGTATGGGGACTCCCAAAGAGGTGATACGCAGTATTTT.

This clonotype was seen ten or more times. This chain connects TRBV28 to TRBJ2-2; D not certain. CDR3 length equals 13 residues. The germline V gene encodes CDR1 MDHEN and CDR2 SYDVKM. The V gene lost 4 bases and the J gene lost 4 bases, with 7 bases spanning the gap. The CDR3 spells CASSSTATGELFF. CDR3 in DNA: TGTGCCAGCAGTTCGACGGCCACCGGGGAGCTGTTTTTT.

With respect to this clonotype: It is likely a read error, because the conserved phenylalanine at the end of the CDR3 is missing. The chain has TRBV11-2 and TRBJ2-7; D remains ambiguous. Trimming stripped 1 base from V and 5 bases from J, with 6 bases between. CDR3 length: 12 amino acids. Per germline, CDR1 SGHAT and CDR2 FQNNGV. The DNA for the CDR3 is TGTGCCAGCAGCTTAGGGAAAAACGAGCAGTACCTG. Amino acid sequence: CASSLGKNEQYL.

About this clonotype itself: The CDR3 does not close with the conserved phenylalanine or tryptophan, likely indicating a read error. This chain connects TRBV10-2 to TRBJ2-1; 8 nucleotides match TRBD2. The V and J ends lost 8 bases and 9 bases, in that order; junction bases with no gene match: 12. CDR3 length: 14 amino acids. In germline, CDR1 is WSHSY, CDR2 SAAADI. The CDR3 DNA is TGCGCCAGCCTATTTTCGGGGGGGAGGGGTGAGCAGTTCATC. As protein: CASLFSGGRGEQFI.

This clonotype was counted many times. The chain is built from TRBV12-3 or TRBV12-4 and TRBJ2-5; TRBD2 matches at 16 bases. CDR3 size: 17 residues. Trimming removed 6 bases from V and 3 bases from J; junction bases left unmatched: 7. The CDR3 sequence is CASSQGTSGRAEETQYF. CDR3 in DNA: TGTGCCAGCAGCCAAGGGACTAGCGGGAGGGCCGAAGAGACCCAGTACTTC.

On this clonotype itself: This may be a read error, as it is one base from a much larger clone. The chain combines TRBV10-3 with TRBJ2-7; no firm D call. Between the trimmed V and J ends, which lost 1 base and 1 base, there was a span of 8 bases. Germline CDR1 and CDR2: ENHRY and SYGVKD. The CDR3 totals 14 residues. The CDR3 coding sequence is TGTGCCATCAGTGAGTTACAGCTGTCCTACGAGCAGTACTTC. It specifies CAISELQLSYEQYF.

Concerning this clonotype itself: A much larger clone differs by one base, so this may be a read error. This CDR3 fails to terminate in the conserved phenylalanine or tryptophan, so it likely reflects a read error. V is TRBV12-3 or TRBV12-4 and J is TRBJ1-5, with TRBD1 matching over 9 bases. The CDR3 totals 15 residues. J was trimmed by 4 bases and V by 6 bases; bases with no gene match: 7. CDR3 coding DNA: TGTGCCAGCAGCCAACGGACAGGGGCTAATCAGCCCCAGCATTCT. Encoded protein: CASSQRTGANQPQHS.

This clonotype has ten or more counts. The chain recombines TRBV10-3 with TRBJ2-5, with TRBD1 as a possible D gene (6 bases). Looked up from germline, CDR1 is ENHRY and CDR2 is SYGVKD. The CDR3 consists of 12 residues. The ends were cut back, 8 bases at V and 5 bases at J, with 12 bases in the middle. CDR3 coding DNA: TGTGCCATCTTGCCAGGGGAGGAGACCCAGTACTTC. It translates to CAILPGEETQYF.

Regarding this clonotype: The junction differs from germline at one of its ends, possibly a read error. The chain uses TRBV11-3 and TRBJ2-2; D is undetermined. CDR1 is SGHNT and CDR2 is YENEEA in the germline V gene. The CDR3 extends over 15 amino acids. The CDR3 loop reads CASSLDKGNIGELFF. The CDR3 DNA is TGTGCCAGCAGCTTAGACAAAGGGAACATCGGGGAGCTGTTTTTT.

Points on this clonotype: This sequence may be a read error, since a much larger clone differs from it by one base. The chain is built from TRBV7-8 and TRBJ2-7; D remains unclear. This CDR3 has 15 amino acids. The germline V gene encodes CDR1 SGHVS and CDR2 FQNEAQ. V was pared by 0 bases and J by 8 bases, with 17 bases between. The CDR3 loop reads CASSLAQVPPYKQYF. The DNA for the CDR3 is TGTGCCAGCAGCTTAGCGCAGGTACCTCCGTACAAGCAGTACTTC.